This section outlines one T cell receptor (beta chain) sequence together with its context. This clone was seen just once. Its antigen is not yet known. At one boundary the junction diverges from the germline segment, which might be a read error. Genomic DNA was isolated from the sorted cells so that the TCRbeta CDR3 region could be sequenced. The immunoSEQ Assay was used to sequence the TCRbeta CDR3 regions. The clones in this table, taken by TCRdb from immuneACCESS, are in-frame only. Not every clone is retained; where verified, under half of the shortfall comes from an unresolved V gene, and the cause of the rest is unknown. The sample profile shows tens of thousands of clones; more than 85% of them were found once. In total, the top ten clones hold 2% to 3% of the sample. The germline V gene encodes CDR1 SGDLS and CDR2 YYNGEE. The cysteine opens and the phenylalanine closes a CDR3 of 18 amino acids. Of the read, only the CDR3 DNA is kept; its 54 bases are in frame from base 1.

These data are taken from a study of OX40 agonist ivuxolimab in advanced cancers. A note on the overall study: The costimulatory receptor OX40 (CD134) was targeted by ivuxolimab, a fully human IgG2 agonistic monoclonal antibody. Intravenous ivuxolimab was administered to patients every 2 weeks at six dose levels: 0.01, 0.1, 0.3, 1.5, 3 and 10 mg/kg. Of the 50 to 55 dose-escalation patients, hepatocellular carcinoma was present in approximately 20, melanoma in approximately 15, renal cell carcinoma in 9 and head and neck cancer in 9. A male proportion of around 81% and a mean age of around 60 years, ranging from 23 to 79, were recorded for the dose-escalation cohort. Prior anti-PD-1, anti-PD-L1 or anti-CTLA-4 therapy was permitted, and checkpoint inhibitors had been received by more than 35% of dose-escalation patients. Partial responses occurred in three dose-escalation patients: two with cutaneous melanoma and one with hepatocellular carcinoma. The purpose of peripheral TCRbeta sequencing was to test whether ivuxolimab changed TCR sequence diversity and led to clonal T-cell expansion. The paper describes the monotherapy dose-escalation part (N of about 54 patients) of the phase I trial of ivuxolimab.

What the study reported, not specific to this receptor: Partial responders in the 0.1-3.0 mg/kg groups had among the lowest normalized peripheral clonal expansion, especially among CD8+ T cells. After ivuxolimab, more expanded clones were found on average in CD8+ T cells than in CD4+ T cells. At doses of 0.1 to 3.0 mg/kg, clonal expansion of both CD4+ and CD8+ blood T cells was observed from baseline to week 6. The antigen specificity of the peripheral T cells that underwent clonal expansion was not determined. Low levels of normalized T-cell clonal expansion were also seen in some nonresponding patients.

The trial excluded patients who had a history of autoimmune disease or were on systemic immunosuppression. Peripheral blood for TCR sequencing was drawn from every dose cohort at baseline, at cycle 4 day 1 and at cycle 7 day 1. The samples were taken from a phase I, first-in-human, multicenter, open-label dose-escalation trial of ivuxolimab. The trial enrolled adults with locally advanced or metastatic head and neck squamous cell, hepatocellular, melanoma or renal cell carcinoma. Before TCR sequencing, CD4+ T cells and CD8+ T cells from peripheral blood were sorted into separate populations. The chain is encoded by TRBV9 joined to TRBJ2-3; possibly the D gene is TRBD1, per 5 matching bases. The sample was CD4+ or CD8+ T cells sorted from blood, taken in a trial of the OX40 agonist ivuxolimab. This receptor was identified in an adult with an advanced solid tumor such as melanoma, head and neck, liver or kidney cancer. The DNA sequence is as follows: TGTGCCAGCACCGTAGGGCTTGGGTCTGGCTCGACAGCGGATACGCAGTATTTT. Its protein product is CASTVGLGSGSTADTQYF.